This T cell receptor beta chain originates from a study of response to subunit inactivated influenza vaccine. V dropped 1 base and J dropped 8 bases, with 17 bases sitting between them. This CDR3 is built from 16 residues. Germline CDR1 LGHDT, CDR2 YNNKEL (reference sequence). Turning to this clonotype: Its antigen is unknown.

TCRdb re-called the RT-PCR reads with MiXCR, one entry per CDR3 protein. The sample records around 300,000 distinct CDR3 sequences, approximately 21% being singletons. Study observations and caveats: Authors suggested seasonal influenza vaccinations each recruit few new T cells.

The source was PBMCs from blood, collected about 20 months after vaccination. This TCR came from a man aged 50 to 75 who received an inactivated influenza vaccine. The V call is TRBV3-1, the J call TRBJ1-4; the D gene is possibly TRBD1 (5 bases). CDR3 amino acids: CASSQAHPGTGEKLFF. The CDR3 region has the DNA TGTGCCAGCAGCCAAGCGCACCCAGGGACGGGGGAAAAACTGTTTTTT. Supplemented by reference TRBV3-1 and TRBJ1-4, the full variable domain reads DTAVSQTPKYLVTQMGNDKSIKCEQNLGHDTMYWYKQDSKKFLKIMFSYNNKELIINETVPNRFSPKSPDKAHLNLHINSLELGDSAVYFCASSQAHPGTGEKLFFGSGTQLSVL.